This T cell receptor beta chain is from a study of T cell responses to AZD1222 COVID-19 vaccine. Trimming cost V 6 bases and J 2 bases; bases outside gene matches: 19. The CDR3 extends over 19 amino acids. The V gene's germline CDR1 is SEHNR and CDR2 FQNEAQ (reference sequence). Profiling relied on immunoSEQ multiplex PCR, and the TCRdb table lists in-frame clones only, not all of them. The table shows some 120,000 clones, with 80% to 90% occurring only once. The chain carries TRBV7-9 and TRBJ2-3, with 8 bases aligning to TRBD1. The source of this sequence is an adult in good health. The starting material was peripheral blood, obtained on day 0 of MenACWY control vaccination. CDR3: CASSSSDLDRARITDTQYF. CDR3 DNA: TGTGCCAGCAGTTCGAGTGACTTGGACAGGGCACGAATCACAGATACGCAGTATTTT.